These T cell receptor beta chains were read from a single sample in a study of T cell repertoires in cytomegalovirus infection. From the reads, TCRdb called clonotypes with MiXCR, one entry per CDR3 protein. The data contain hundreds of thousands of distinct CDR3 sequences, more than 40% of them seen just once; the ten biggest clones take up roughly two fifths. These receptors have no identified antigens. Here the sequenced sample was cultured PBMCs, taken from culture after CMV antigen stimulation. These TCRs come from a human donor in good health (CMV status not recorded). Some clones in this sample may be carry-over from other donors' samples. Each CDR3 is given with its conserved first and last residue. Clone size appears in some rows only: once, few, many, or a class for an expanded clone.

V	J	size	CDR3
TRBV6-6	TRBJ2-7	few	CASSYDTHKTYEQYF
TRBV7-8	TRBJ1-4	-	CASSPQAATTNEKLFF
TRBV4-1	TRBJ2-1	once	CASSQVAGRDEQFF
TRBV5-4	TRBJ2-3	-	CASSPFGSTDTQYF
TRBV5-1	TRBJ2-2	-	CASSLTGALNTGELFF
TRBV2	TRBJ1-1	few	CASSKEGGAEAFF
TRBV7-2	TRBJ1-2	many	CASTGRGLGYTF
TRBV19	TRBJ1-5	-	CASSIGSPGTVNNQPQHF
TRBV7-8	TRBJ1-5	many	CASSSTGTGLGQPQHF
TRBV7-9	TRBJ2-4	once	CASSLEVNIQYF
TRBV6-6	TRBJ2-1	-	CASSYSRGGHNEQFF
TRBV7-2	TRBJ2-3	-	CASSNQRGGTKDTQYF
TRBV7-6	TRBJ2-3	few	CASSLAGGWGDTQYF
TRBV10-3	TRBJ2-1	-	CAISESGLAYNEQFF
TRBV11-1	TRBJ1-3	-	CASSAAAAGNTIYF
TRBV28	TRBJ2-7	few	CASSYGQYEQYF
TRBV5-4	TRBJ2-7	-	CASSPGTGVSEQYF
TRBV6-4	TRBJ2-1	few	CASSDFQAGSSYNEQFF
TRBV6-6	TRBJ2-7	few	CASSDSRTSSEQYF
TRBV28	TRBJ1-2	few	CASSGGTYYGYTF
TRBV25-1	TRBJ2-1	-	CASSDPSGRFNEQFF
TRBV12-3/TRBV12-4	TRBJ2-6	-	CATHPAGANVLTF
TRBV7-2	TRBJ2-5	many	CASSLGRLAGAETQYF
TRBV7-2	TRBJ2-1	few	CASSLRRSSYNEQFF
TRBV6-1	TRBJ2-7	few	CASSEKGHEQYF
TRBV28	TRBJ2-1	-	CASSPGVAEQFF
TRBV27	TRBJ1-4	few	CATRTGQYEKLFF
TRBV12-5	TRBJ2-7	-	CASGSGTSGSYEQYF
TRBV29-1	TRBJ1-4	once	CSVEDRMAENEKLFF